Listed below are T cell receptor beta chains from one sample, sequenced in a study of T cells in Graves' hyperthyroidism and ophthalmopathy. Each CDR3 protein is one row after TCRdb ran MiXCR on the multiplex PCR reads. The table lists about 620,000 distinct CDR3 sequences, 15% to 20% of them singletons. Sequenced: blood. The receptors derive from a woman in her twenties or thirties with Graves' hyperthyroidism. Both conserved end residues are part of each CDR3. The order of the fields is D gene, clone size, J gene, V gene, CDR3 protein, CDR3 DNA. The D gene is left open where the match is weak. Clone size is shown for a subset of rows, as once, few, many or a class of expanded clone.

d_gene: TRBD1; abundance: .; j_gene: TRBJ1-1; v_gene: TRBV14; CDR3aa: CASSSLTGGFTEAFF; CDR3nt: TGTGCCAGCAGCTCACTGACAGGGGGCTTTACTGAAGCTTTCTTT
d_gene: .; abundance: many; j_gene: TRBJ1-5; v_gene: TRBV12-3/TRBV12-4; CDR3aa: CASRPKGGQPQHF; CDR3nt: TGTGCCAGCAGACCGAAAGGGGGACAGCCCCAGCATTTT
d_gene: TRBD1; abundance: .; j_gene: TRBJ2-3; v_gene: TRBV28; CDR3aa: CASSLIGTGADTQYF; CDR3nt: TGTGCCAGCAGTCTCATCGGGACAGGGGCAGATACGCAGTATTTT
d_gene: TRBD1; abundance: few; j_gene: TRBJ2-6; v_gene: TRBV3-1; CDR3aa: CASSHQVGTVSSGANVLTF; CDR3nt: TGTGCCAGCAGCCATCAAGTTGGGACAGTGAGCTCTGGGGCCAACGTCCTGACTTTC
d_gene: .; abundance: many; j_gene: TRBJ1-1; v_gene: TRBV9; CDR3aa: CASSELLDGEAFF; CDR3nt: TGTGCCAGCAGCGAGCTCTTGGACGGTGAAGCTTTCTTT
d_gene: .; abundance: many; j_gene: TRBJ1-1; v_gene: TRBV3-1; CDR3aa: CASSQGVGITEAFF; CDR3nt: TGTGCCAGCAGCCAAGGGGTAGGGATCACTGAAGCTTTCTTT
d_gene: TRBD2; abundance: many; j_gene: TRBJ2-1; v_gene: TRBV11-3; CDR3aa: CASSLDRLAGNNEQFF; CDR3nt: TGTGCCAGCAGCTTAGACCGACTAGCGGGAAACAATGAGCAGTTCTTC
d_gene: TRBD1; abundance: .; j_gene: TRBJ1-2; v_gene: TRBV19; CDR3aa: CASSSQQGGLGGYTF; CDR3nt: TGTGCCAGTAGTTCCCAACAGGGGGGCCTTGGGGGCTACACCTTC
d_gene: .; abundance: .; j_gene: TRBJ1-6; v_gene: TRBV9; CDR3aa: CASSVAGAYNSPLHF; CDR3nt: TGTGCCAGCAGCGTAGCGGGTGCCTATAATTCACCCCTCCACTTT
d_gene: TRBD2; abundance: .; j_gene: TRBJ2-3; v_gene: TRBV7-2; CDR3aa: CASSQDRASGSVVSPSPDTQYF; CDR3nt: TGTGCCAGCAGCCAAGATCGGGCTAGCGGGAGTGTAGTGTCCCCCTCCCCAGATACGCAGTATTTT
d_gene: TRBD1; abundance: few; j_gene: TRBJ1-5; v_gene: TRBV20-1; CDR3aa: CSARGGGTGPQHF; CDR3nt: TGCAGTGCTAGAGGGGGCGGGACAGGGCCCCAGCATTTT
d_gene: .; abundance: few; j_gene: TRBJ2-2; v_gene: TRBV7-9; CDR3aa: CASSLAIPTGGTGELFF; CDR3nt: TGTGCCAGCAGCTTAGCGATCCCAACCGGGGGAACCGGGGAGCTGTTTTTT
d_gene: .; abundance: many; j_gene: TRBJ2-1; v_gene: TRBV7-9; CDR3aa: CASSLIASHNEQFF; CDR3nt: TGTGCCAGCAGCTTAATAGCTAGCCATAATGAGCAGTTCTTC
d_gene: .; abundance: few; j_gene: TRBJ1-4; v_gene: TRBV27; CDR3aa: CASSLRGWGKLFF; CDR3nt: TGTGCCAGCAGTTTGAGGGGGTGGGGAAAACTGTTTTTT
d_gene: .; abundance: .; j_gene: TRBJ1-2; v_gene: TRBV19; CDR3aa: CARTASCYTF; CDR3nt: TGTGCCAGGACTGCAAGCTGCTACACCTTC
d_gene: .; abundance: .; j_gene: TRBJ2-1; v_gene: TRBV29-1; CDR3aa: CSVVSRMGAYNEQFF; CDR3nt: TGCAGCGTTGTGTCCCGCATGGGGGCCTACAATGAGCAGTTCTTC
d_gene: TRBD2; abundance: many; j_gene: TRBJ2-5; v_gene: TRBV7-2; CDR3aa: CASSQHLSTGGQETQYF; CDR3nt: TGTGCCAGCAGCCAACACCTGTCAACGGGGGGCCAAGAGACCCAGTACTTC
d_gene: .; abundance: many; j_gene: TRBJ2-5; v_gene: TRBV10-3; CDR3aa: CAISESVSGGGAADQETQYF; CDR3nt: TGTGCCATCAGTGAGTCTGTGTCGGGCGGCGGGGCGGCGGATCAAGAGACCCAGTACTTC
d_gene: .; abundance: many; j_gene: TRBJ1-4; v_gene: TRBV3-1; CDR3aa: CASSNPGLGEKLFF; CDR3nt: TGTGCCAGCAGCAATCCGGGACTGGGTGAAAAACTGTTTTTT
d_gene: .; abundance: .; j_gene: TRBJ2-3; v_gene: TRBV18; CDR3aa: CASSPGGPGTDTQYF; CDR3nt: TGTGCCAGCTCACCGGGCGGCCCGGGCACAGATACGCAGTATTTT
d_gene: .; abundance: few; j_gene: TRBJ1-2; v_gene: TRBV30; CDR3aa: CASRDHYGYTF; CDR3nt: TGTGCCTCCCGGGACCACTATGGCTACACCTTC
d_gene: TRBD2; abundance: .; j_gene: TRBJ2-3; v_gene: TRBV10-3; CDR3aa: CAISENPSGSVDTQYF; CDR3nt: TGTGCCATCAGTGAGAACCCTAGCGGGAGTGTAGATACGCAGTATTTT
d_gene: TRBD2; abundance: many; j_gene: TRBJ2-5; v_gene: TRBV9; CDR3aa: CASSVGGGLAGAETQYF; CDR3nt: TGTGCCAGCAGCGTCGGAGGGGGACTAGCGGGAGCAGAGACCCAGTACTTC
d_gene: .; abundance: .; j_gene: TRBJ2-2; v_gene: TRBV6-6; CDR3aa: CASSYSRGTGELFF; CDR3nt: TGTGCCAGCAGTTACTCGCGAGGGACCGGGGAGCTGTTTTTT
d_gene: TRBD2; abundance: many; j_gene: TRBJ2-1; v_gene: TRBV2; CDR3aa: CASSVEGSGRVGYNEQFF; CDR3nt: TGTGCCAGCAGCGTCGAAGGTAGCGGGAGAGTCGGGTACAATGAGCAGTTCTTC
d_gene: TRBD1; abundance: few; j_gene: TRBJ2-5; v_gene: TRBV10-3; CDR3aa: CAISESTGVGETQYF; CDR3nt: TGTGCCATCAGTGAGTCAACAGGGGTCGGAGAGACCCAGTACTTC
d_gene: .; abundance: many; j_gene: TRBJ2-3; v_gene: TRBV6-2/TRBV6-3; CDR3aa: CASSSPLRGEDTQYF; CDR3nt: TGTGCCAGCAGTTCCCCCCTGCGGGGTGAAGATACGCAGTATTTT
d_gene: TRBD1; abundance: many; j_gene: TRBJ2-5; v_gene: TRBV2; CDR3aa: CASSERTGGRETQYF; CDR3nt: TGTGCCAGCAGTGAACGGACAGGGGGCAGGGAGACCCAGTACTTC
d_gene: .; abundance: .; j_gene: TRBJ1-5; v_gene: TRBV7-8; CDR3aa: CASSVTGYSNQPQHF; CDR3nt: TGTGCCAGCAGCGTCACAGGTTATAGCAATCAGCCCCAGCATTTT
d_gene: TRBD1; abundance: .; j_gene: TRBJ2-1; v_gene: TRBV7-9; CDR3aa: CASSQNRRQGYNEQFF; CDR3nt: TGTGCCAGCAGCCAAAATAGGAGACAGGGTTACAATGAGCAGTTCTTC
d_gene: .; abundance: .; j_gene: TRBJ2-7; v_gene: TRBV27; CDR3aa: CASSSPQQAYEQYF; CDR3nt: TGTGCCAGCAGTTCCCCGCAACAAGCCTACGAGCAGTACTTC
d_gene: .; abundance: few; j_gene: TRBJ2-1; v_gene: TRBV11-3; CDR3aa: CASSLAADNEQFF; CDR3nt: TGTGCCAGCAGCTTAGCTGCGGACAATGAGCAGTTCTTC
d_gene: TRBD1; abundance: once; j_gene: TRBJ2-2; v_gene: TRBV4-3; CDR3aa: CASSQDYPNWTGANTGELFF; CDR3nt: TGCGCCAGCAGCCAAGATTACCCAAATTGGACAGGGGCGAACACCGGGGAGCTGTTTTTT
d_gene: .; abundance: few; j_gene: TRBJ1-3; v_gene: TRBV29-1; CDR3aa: CSVLDSGNTIYF; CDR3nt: TGCAGCGTTCTGGACTCTGGAAACACCATATATTTT
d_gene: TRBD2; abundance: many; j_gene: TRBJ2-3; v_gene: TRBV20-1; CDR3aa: CSAIRLAGGADTQYF; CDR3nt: TGCAGTGCTATTAGACTAGCGGGAGGGGCAGATACGCAGTATTTT
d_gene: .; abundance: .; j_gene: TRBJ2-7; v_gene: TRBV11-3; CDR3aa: CASSRRQEGSYEQYF; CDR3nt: TGTGCCAGCAGTCGACGACAGGAAGGGTCCTACGAGCAGTACTTC
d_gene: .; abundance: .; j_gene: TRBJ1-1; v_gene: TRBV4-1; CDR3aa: CASSQDGRLKAFF; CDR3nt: TGCGCCAGCAGCCAAGACGGGCGACTGAAGGCTTTCTTT
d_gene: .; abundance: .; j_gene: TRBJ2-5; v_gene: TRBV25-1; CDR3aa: CASSSPARGETQYF; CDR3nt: TGTGCCAGCAGTAGTCCCGCCCGGGGAGAGACCCAGTACTTC
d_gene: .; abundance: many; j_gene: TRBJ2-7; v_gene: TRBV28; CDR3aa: CASKGRGPYEQYF; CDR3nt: TGTGCCAGCAAGGGGCGGGGGCCATACGAGCAGTACTTC
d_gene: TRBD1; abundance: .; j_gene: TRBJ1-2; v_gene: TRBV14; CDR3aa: CASSLTTGGIDGYTF; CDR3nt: TGTGCCAGCAGCCTCACGACAGGGGGCATCGATGGCTACACCTTC
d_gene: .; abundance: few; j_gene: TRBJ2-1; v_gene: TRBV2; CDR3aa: CASSEEGPRSDLYNEQFF; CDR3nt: TGTGCCAGCAGTGAAGAGGGCCCCCGGAGCGACCTCTACAATGAGCAGTTCTTC